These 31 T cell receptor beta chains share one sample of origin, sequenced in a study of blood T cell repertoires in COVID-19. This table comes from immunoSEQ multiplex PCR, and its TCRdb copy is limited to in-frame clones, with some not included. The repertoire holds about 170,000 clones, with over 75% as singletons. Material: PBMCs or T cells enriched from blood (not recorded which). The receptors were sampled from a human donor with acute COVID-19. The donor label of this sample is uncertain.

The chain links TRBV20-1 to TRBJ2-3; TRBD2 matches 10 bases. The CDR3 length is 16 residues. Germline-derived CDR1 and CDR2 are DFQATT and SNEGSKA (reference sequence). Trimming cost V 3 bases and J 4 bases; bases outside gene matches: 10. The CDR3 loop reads CSASASGTSASDTQYF. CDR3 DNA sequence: TGCAGTGCTAGTGCATCCGGGACTAGCGCCTCAGATACGCAGTATTTT.

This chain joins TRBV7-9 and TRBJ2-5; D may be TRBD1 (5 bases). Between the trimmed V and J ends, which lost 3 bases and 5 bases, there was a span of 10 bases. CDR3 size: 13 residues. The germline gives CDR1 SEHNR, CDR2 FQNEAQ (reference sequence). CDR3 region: CASSFGHGETQYF. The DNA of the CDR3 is TGTGCCAGCAGCTTTGGACATGGGGAGACCCAGTACTTC. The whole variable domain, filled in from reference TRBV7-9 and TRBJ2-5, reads DTGVSQNPRHKITKRGQNVTFRCDPISEHNRLYWYRQTLGQGPEFLTYFQNEAQLEKSRLLSDRFSAERPKGSFSTLEIQRTEQGDSAMYLCASSFGHGETQYFGPGTRLLVL.

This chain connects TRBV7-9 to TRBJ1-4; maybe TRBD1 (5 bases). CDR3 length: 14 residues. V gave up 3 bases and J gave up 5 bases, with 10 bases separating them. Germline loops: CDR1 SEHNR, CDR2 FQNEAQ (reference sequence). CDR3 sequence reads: CASSFKGLNEKLFF. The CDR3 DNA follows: TGTGCCAGCAGCTTTAAGGGGTTGAATGAAAAACTGTTTTTT.

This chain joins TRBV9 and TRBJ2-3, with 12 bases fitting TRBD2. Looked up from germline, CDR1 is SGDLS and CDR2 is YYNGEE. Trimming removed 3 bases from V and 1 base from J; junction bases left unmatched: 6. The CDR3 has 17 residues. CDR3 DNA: TGTGCCAGCAGCGCGGCTGGACTAGCGGGGCGCACAGATACGCAGTATTTT. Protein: CASSAAGLAGRTDTQYF. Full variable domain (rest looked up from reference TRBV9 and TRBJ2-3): DSGVTQTPKHLITATGQRVTLRCSPRSGDLSVYWYQQSLDQGLQFLIQYYNGEERAKGNILERFSAQQFPDLHSELNLSSLELGDSALYFCASSAAGLAGRTDTQYFGPGTRLTVL.

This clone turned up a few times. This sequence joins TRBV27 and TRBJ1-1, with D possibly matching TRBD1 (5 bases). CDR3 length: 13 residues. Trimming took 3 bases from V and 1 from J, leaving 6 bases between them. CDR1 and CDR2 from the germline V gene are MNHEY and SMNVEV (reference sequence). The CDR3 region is CASSLGGNTEAFF. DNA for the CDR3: TGTGCCAGCAGTTTGGGGGGGAACACTGAAGCTTTCTTT.

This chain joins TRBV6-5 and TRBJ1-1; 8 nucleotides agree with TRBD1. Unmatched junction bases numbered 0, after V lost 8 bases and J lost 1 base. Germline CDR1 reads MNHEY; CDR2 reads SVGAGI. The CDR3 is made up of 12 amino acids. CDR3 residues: CASGQGNTEAFF. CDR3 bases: TGTGCCAGCGGACAGGGGAACACTGAAGCTTTCTTT.

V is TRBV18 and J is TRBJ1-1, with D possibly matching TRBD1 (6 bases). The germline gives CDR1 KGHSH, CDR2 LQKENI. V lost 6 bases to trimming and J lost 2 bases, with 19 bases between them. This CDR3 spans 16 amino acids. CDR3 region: CASSHTRGALNTEAFF. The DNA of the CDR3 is TGTGCCAGCTCTCACACCCGGGGGGCGCTTAACACTGAAGCTTTCTTT.

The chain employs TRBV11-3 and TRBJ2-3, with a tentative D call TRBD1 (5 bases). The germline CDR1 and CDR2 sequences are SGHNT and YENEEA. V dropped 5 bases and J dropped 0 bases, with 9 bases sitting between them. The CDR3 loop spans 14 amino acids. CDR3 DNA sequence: TGTGCCAGCAGCAGACAGTCTAGCACAGATACGCAGTATTTT. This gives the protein CASSRQSSTDTQYF.

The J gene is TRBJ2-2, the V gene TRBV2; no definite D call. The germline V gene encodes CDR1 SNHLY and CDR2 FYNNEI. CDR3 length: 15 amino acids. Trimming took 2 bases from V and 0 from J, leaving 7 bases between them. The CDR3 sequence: CASSERAPNTGELFF. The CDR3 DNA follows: TGTGCCAGCAGTGAAAGAGCCCCGAACACCGGGGAGCTGTTTTTT.

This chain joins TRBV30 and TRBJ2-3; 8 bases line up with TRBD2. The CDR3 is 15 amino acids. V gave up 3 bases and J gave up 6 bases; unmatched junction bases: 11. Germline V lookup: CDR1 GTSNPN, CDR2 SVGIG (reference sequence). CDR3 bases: TGTGCCTGGAGAGCAGGTAGCGGGGTCTCGGATACGCAGTATTTT. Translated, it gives CAWRAGSGVSDTQYF.

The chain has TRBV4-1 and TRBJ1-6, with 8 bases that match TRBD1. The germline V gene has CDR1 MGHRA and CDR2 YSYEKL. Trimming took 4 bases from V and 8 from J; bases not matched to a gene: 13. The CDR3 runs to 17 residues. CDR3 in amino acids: CASSPGTGRERYSPLHF. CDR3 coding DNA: TGCGCCAGCAGCCCCGGGACAGGCCGTGAAAGGTATTCACCCCTCCACTTT.

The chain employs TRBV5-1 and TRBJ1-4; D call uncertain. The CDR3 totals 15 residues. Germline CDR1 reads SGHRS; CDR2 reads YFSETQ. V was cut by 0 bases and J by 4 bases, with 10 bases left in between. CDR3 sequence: CASSLGRGGNEKLFF. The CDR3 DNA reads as TGCGCCAGCAGCTTGGGGCGGGGTGGTAATGAAAAACTGTTTTTT.

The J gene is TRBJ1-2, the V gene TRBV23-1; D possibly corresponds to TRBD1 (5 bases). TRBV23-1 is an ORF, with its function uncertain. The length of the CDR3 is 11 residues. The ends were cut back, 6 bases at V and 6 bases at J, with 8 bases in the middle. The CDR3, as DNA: TGCGCCAGCAGGACAGAAGATGGCTACACCTTC. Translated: CASRTEDGYTF.

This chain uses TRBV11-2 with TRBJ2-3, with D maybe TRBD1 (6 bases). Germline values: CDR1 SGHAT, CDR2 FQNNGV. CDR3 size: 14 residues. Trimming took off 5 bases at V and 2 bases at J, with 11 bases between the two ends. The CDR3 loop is CASSPGHPTDTQYF. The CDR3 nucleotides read TGTGCCAGCAGCCCGGGACACCCCACAGATACGCAGTATTTT. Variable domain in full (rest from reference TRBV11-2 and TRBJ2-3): EAGVAQSPRYKIIEKRQSVAFWCNPISGHATLYWYQQILGQGPKLLIQFQNNGVVDDSQLPKDRFSAERLKGVDSTLKIQPAKLEDSAVYLCASSPGHPTDTQYFGPGTRLTVL.

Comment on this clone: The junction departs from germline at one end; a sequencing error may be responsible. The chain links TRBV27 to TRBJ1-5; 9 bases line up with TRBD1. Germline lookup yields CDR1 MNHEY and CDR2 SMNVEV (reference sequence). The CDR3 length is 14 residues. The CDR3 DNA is TGTGCCAGCAGTACTGGGACAGGGAATCTGCCCCAGCATTTT. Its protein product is CASSTGTGNLPQHF.

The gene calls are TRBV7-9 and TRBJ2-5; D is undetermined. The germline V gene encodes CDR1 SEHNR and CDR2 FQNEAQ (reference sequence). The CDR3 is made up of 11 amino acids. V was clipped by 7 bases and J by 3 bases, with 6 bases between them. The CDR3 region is CASTSEETQYF. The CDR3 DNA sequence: TGTGCCAGCACCTCCGAAGAGACCCAGTACTTC.

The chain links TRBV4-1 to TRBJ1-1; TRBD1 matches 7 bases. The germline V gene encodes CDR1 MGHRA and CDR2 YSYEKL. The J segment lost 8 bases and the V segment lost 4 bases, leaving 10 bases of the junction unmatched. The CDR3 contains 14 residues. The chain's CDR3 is CASSRVGRGQEAFF. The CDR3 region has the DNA TGCGCCAGCAGCCGAGTGGGCCGGGGACAGGAAGCTTTCTTT.

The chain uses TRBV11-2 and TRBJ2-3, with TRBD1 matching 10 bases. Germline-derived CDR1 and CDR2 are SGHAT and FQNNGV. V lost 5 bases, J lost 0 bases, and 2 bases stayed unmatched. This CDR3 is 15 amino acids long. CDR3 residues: CASSRTGGSTDTQYF. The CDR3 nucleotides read TGTGCCAGCAGCCGGACAGGGGGAAGCACAGATACGCAGTATTTT.

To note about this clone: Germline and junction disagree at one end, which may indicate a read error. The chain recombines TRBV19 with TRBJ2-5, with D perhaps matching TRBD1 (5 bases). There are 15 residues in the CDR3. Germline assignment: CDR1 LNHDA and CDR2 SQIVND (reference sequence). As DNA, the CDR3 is TGTGCCAGTAGTATAGGTCCAGGGTTAGAGTCCCCCCCCAACTTC. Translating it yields CASSIGPGLESPPNF. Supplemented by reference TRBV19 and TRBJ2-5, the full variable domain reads DGGITQSPKYLFRKEGQNVTLSCEQNLNHDAMYWYRQDPGQGLRLIYYSQIVNDFQKGDIAEGYSVSREKKESFPLTVTSAQKNPTAFYLCASSIGPGLESPPNFGPGTRLLVL.

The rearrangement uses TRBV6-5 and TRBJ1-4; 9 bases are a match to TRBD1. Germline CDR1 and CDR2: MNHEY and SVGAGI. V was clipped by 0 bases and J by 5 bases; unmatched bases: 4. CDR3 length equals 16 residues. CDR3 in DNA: TGTGCCAGCAGTTACTCCCCGGGACAGGGAAATGAAAAACTGTTTTTT. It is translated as CASSYSPGQGNEKLFF.

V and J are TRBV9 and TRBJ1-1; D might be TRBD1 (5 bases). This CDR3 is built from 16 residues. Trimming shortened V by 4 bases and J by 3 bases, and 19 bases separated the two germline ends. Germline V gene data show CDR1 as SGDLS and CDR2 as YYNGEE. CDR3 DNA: TGTGCCAGCAGCCCCCCGATAAGGGGCTGGTACACTGAAGCTTTCTTT. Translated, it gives CASSPPIRGWYTEAFF.

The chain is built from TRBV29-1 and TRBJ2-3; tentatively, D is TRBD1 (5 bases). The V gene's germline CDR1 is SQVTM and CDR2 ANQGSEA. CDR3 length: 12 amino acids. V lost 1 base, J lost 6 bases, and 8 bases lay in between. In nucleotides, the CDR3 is TGCAGCGTTGAAGGGACACCGGATACGCAGTATTTT. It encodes CSVEGTPDTQYF.

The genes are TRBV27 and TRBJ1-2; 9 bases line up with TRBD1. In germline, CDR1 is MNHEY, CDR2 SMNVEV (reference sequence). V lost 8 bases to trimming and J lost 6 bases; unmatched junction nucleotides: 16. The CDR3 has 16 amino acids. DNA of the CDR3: TGTGCCAGCCTGCCCGGGACAGGGATGATTTTAGATGGCTACACCTTC. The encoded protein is CASLPGTGMILDGYTF.

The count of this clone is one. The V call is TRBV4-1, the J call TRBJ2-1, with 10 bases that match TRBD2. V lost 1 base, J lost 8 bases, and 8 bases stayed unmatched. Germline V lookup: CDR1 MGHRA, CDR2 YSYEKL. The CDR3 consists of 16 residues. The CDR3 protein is CASSQVWSGGADEQFF. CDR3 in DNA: TGCGCCAGCAGCCAAGTGTGGAGCGGGGGGGCCGATGAGCAGTTCTTC.

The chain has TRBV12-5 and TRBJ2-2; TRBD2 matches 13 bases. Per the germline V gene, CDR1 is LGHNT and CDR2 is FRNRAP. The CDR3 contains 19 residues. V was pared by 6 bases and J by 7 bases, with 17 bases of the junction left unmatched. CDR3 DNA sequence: TGTGCTAGTGGCACATTCACCGGGACTAGCGGGGAAGGAGACGGGGAGCTGTTTTTT. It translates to CASGTFTGTSGEGDGELFF.

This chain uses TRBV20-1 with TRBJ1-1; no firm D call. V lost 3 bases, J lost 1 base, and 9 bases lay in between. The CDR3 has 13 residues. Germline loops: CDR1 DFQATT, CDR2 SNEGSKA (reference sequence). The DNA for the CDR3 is TGCAGTGCTAGTCCAGGATCGAACACTGAAGCTTTCTTT. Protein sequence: CSASPGSNTEAFF.

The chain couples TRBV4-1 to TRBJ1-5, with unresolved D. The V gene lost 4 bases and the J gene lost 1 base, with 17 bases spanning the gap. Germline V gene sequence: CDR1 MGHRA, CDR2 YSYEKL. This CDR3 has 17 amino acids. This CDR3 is CASSPRVGGMSNQPQHF. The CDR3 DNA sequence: TGCGCCAGCAGCCCGAGGGTCGGAGGTATGAGCAATCAGCCCCAGCATTTT.

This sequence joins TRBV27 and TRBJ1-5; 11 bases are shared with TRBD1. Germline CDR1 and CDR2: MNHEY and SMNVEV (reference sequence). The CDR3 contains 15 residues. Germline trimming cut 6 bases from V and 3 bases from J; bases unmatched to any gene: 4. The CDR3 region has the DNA TGTGCCAGCAGGGTAGGACAGGGGGCCAATCAGCCCCAGCATTTT. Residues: CASRVGQGANQPQHF.

The CDR3 nucleotides read TGTGCCATCAGTCGGGGGTCGGTTTCCTACGAGCAGTACTTC. Encoded protein: CAISRGSVSYEQYF. The rearrangement uses TRBV10-3 and TRBJ2-7; D might be TRBD2 (6 bases). V lost 5 bases and J lost 1, with 12 bases in between. CDR3 length: 14 amino acids. Germline CDR1 is ENHRY and CDR2 is SYGVKD.

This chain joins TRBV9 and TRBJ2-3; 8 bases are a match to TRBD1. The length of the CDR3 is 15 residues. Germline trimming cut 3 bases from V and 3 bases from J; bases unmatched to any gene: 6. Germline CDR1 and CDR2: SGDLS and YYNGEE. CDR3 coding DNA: TGTGCCAGCAGCGCAATGGGACAGGTAACAGATACGCAGTATTTT. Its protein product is CASSAMGQVTDTQYF.

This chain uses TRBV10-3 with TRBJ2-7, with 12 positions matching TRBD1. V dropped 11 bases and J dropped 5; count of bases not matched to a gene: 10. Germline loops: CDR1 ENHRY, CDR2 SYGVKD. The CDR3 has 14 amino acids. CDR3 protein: CAATPGTGGDEQYF. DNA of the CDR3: TGTGCCGCAACTCCCGGGACAGGGGGCGACGAGCAGTACTTC.